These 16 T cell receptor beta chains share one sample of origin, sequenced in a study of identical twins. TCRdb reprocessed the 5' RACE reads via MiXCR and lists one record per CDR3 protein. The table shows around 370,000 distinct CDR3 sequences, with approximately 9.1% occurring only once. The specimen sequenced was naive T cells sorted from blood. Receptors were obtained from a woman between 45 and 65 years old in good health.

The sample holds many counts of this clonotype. The CDR3, as DNA: TGCAGTGCTAGTAGACCATTGCCGTTCCAAGAGACCCAGTACTTC. This sequence encodes CSASRPLPFQETQYF. This sequence joins TRBV20-1 and TRBJ2-5; the D is unclear. This CDR3 contains 15 residues. V was trimmed by 3 bases and J by 1 base, leaving 15 bases between them. CDR1 and CDR2 from the germline V gene are DFQATT and SNEGSKA (reference sequence).

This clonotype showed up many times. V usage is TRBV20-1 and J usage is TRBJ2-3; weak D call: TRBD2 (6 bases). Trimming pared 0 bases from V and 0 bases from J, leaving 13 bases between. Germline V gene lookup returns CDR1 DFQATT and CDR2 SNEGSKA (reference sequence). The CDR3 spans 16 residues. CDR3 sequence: CSARDRLARSTDTQYF. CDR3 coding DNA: TGCAGTGCTAGAGATCGGCTAGCGAGAAGCACAGATACGCAGTATTTT.

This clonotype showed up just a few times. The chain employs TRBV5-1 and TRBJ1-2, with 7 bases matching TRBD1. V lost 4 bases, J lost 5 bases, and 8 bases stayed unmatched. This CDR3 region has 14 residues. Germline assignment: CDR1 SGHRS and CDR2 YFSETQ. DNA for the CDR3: TGCGCCAGCAGCACCGCACAGGGGCCATATGGCTACACCTTC. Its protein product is CASSTAQGPYGYTF.

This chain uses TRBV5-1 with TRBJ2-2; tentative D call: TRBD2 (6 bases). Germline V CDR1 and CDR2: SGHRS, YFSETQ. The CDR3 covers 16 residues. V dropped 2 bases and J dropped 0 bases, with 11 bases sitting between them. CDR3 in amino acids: CASSLLAETNTGELFF. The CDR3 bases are TGCGCCAGCAGCTTACTAGCAGAAACGAACACCGGGGAGCTGTTTTTT.

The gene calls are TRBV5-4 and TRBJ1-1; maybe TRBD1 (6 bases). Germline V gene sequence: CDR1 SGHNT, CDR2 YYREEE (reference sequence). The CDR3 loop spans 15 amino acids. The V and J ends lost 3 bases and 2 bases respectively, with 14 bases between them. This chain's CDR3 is CASSSKGGINTEAFF. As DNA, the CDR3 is TGTGCCAGCAGCTCTAAGGGGGGTATTAACACTGAAGCTTTCTTT.

In nucleotides, the CDR3 is TGCGCCAGCAGGCCCGGGACAGGGTCTTGGACCCAGTACTTC. Residues: CASRPGTGSWTQYF. This chain uses TRBV5-1 with TRBJ2-5; 9 bases map to TRBD1. The length of the CDR3 is 14 residues. Per the germline V gene, CDR1 is SGHRS and CDR2 is YFSETQ. V was pared by 5 bases and J by 7 bases, with 9 bases of the junction left unmatched.

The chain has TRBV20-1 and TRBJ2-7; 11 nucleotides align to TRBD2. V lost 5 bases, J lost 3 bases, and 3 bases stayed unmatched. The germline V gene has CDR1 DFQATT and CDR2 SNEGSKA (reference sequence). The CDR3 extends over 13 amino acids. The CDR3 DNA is TGCAGTGCTTTAGCGGGAGGGGGCTACGAGCAGTACTTC. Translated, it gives CSALAGGGYEQYF.

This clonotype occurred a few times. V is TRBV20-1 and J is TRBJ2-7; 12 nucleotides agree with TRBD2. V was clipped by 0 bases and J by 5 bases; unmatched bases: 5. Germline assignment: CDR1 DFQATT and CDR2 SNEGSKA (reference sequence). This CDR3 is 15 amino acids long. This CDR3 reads CSARDMTSGSNEQYF. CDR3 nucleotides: TGCAGTGCTAGAGATATGACTAGCGGGAGTAACGAGCAGTACTTC.

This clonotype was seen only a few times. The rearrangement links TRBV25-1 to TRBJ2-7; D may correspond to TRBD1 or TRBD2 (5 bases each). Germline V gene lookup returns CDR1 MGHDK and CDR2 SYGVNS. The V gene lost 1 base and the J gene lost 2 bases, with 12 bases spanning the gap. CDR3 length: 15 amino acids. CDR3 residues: CASSELRDPTYEQYF. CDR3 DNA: TGTGCCAGCAGTGAATTGAGGGACCCTACCTACGAGCAGTACTTC.

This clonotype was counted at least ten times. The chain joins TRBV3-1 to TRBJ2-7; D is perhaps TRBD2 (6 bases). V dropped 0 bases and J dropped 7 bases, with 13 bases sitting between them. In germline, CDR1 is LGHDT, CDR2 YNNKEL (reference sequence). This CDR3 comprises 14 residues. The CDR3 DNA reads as TGTGCCAGCAGCCAAGATCTGGTGGCGGGGGAGCAGTACTTC. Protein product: CASSQDLVAGEQYF.

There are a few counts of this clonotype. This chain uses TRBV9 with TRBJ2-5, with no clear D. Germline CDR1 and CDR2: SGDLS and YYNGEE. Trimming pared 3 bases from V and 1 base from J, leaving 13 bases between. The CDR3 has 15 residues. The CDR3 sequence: CASSEETATQETQYF. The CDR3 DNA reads TGTGCCAGCAGCGAGGAGACGGCCACCCAAGAGACCCAGTACTTC.

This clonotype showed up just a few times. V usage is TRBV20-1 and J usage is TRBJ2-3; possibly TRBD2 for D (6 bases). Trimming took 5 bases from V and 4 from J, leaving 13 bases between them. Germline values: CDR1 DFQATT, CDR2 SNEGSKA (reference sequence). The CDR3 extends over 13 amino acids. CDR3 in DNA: TGCAGTGCTCGTCGACTAGATCCAGATACGCAGTATTTT. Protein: CSARRLDPDTQYF.

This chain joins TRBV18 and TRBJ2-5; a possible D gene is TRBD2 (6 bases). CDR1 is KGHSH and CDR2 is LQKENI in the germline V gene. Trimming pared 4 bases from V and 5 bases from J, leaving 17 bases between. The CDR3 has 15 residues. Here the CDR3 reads CASSRREGGYETQYF. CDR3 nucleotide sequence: TGTGCCAGCTCACGTCGAGAGGGAGGTTATGAGACCCAGTACTTC.

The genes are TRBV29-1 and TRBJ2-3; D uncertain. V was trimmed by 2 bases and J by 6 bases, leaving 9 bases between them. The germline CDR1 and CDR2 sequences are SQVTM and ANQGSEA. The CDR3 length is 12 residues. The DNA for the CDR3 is TGCAGCGTTGAAATGCCGAAGGATACGCAGTATTTT. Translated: CSVEMPKDTQYF.

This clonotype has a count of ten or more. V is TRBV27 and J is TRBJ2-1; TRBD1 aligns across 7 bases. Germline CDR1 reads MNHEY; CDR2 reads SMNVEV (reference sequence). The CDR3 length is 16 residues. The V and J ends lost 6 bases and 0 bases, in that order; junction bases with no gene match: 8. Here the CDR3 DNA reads TGTGCCAGCAGCTGGACAGGCGACGACTCCTACAATGAGCAGTTCTTC. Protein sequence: CASSWTGDDSYNEQFF.

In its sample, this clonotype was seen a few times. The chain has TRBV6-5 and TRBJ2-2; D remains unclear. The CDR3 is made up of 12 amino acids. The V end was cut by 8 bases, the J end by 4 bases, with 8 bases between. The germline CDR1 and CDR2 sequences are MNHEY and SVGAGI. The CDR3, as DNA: TGTGCCAGCCAGTCGGGCACCGGGGAGCTGTTTTTT. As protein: CASQSGTGELFF.